Below are 3 T cell receptor beta chains sequenced from a single sample in a study of blood T cell repertoires in COVID-19. The protocol was immunoSEQ multiplex PCR, while the TCRdb copy is restricted to in-frame clones and leaves out a portion. Of 200,000 to 300,000 clones detected, 80% to 90% appear once; the ten largest clones hold roughly 3.3%. Material for sequencing was peripheral blood. The receptors here all came from a woman aged 40 to 50 with acute or convalescent COVID-19.

The chain recombines TRBV6-5 with TRBJ2-3; possibly TRBD1 for D (6 bases). Germline CDR1 and CDR2: MNHEY and SVGAGI. Between the trimmed V and J ends, which lost 8 bases and 9 bases, there was a span of 21 bases. CDR3 size: 14 residues. The CDR3 reads CASERHARQGTQYF. CDR3 sequence (DNA): TGTGCCAGCGAACGACACGCGCGGCAGGGGACGCAGTATTTT.

This chain connects TRBV18 to TRBJ1-1; TRBD1 matches 7 bases. The J segment lost 4 bases and the V segment lost 0 bases, leaving 5 bases of the junction unmatched. CDR3 size: 15 residues. Germline V gene sequence: CDR1 KGHSH, CDR2 LQKENI. The CDR3, as DNA: TGTGCCAGCTCACCACCAAAGGGGGCGAGCACTGAAGCTTTCTTT. Translating gives CASSPPKGASTEAFF. The full variable domain, in which reference TRBV18 and TRBJ1-1 provide the parts outside the CDR3, is NAGVMQNPRHLVRRRGQEARLRCSPMKGHSHVYWYRQLPEEGLKFMVYLQKENIIDESGMPKERFSAEFPKEGPSILRIQQVVRGDSAAYFCASSPPKGASTEAFFGQGTRLTVV.

The chain employs TRBV7-3 and TRBJ2-5; 9 positions agree with TRBD1. CDR1 is SGHTA and CDR2 is FQGTGA in the germline V gene. Trimming cost V 2 bases and J 5 bases; bases outside gene matches: 6. The CDR3 length is 15 residues. The CDR3 here is CASSLGTGIGETQYF. CDR3 DNA: TGTGCCAGCAGCTTAGGGACAGGGATCGGGGAGACCCAGTACTTC.